This T cell receptor (beta chain) was captured in a study of CD8 T cells in ankylosing spondylitis. Points from the study as a whole: A TCR beta motif of roughly 8 highly homologous variants appeared characteristic of ankylosing spondylitis blood.

V was trimmed by 2 bases and J by 7 bases, leaving 13 bases between them. The CDR3 is made up of 14 amino acids. Germline CDR1 is SGHTA and CDR2 is FQGNSA. This clonotype was counted many times. The target antigen is unknown. Quantitative molecular-barcoded 5'-RACE generated the TCR beta libraries. TCRdb itself ran the 5' RACE reads through MiXCR, one entry per CDR3 protein. The table records around 770,000 distinct CDR3 sequences, around 11% of them present only once. This sequence joins TRBV7-2 and TRBJ2-3; D is possibly TRBD1 (6 bases). This receptor was taken from a male donor with ankylosing spondylitis. The specimen sequenced was blood, either unsorted or a sorted T cell fraction (not recorded which). This chain's CDR3 is CASSLSQGSNTQYF. The CDR3 nucleotides are TGTGCCAGCAGCTTATCACAGGGATCAAATACGCAGTATTTT. Based on the CDR3 plus reference TRBV7-2 and TRBJ2-3, the full variable domain is GAGVSQSPSNKVTEKGKDVELRCDPISGHTALYWYRQSLGQGLEFLIYFQGNSAPDKSGLPSDRFSAERTGGSVSTLTIQRTQQEDSAVYLCASSLSQGSNTQYFGPGTRLTVL.